Shown below are 25 T cell receptor beta chains from a single sample sequenced in a study of identical twins. TCRdb re-called the 5' RACE reads through MiXCR, storing one row per CDR3 protein. The data contain fewer than 250,000 distinct CDR3 sequences, 5.5% to 8% of them singletons. These same data were also listed under a study on yellow fever vaccine responses in identical twins.

The sample consisted of memory (CD45RO+) T cells sorted from blood. These receptors were collected from a young woman in good health.

In this sample, this clonotype turned up many times. The chain uses TRBV3-1 and TRBJ1-6; D is undetermined. CDR3 size: 14 residues. Trimming removed 2 bases from V and 9 bases from J, with 11 bases in between. CDR1 is LGHDT and CDR2 is YNNKEL in the germline V gene (reference sequence). For the CDR3, the DNA is TGTGCCAGCAGCCAACCCGGTTTGGGTTCACCCCTCCACTTT. Protein product: CASSQPGLGSPLHF. Full variable domain (rest looked up from reference TRBV3-1 and TRBJ1-6): DTAVSQTPKYLVTQMGNDKSIKCEQNLGHDTMYWYKQDSKKFLKIMFSYNNKELIINETVPNRFSPKSPDKAHLNLHINSLELGDSAVYFCASSQPGLGSPLHFGNGTRLTVT.

This clonotype has a count of ten or more. The chain has TRBV5-1 and TRBJ1-5, with TRBD1 identical over 10 bases. CDR1 and CDR2 from the germline V gene are SGHRS and YFSETQ. The CDR3 runs 15 residues. V trimming: 4 bases; J trimming: 3 bases; junction bases outside the gene matches: 4. CDR3 region: CASSIGQGDNQPQHF. The DNA for the CDR3 is TGCGCCAGCAGCATTGGACAGGGGGACAATCAGCCCCAGCATTTT.

This clonotype appeared a few times. The gene calls are TRBV20-1 and TRBJ2-2, with 9 bases lining up with TRBD1. After removal of 6 bases from V and 5 bases from J, the junction contained 10 bases not matched to a gene. The CDR3 loop spans 15 amino acids. Per the germline V gene, CDR1 is DFQATT and CDR2 is SNEGSKA (reference sequence). The chain's CDR3 is CSALNRGRATGELFF. In DNA, the CDR3 is TGCAGTGCCCTTAACAGGGGGCGCGCGACCGGGGAGCTGTTTTTT.

A word on this clonotype: This may be a read error, as it is one base from a much larger clone. This chain uses TRBV10-3 with TRBJ2-3; maybe TRBD2 (5 bases). The length of the CDR3 is 17 residues. The V end lost 10 bases, the J end lost 0 bases, and 23 bases lay between the germline ends. Germline V gene data show CDR1 as ENHRY and CDR2 as SYGVKD. The CDR3 region is CATGRRSGASSTDTQYF. The DNA for the CDR3 is TGTGCCACCGGTCGGAGGTCAGGCGCTAGTAGCACAGATACGCAGTATTTT.

This clonotype was found many times. This chain links TRBV3-1 with TRBJ2-7, with D hard to call. CDR3 length equals 12 residues. Germline loops: CDR1 LGHDT, CDR2 YNNKEL (reference sequence). V was shortened by 5 bases and J by 5 bases, with 10 bases between the two germline ends. As DNA, the CDR3 is TGTGCCAGCAGCTCCCGGGTCAACGAGCAGTACTTC. Protein: CASSSRVNEQYF.

Points on this clonotype: A much larger clone differs by one base, so this may be a read error. Because it lacks the conserved phenylalanine or tryptophan at the end, this CDR3 is likely a read error. V and J are TRBV12-3 or TRBV12-4 and TRBJ2-7; possible D gene TRBD2, 6 bases. Trimming took 3 bases from V and 5 from J, leaving 11 bases between them. CDR3 size: 13 residues. The CDR3: CASSLRGRDEQYI. The CDR3 coding sequence is TGTGCCAGCAGTTTGCGGGGAAGAGACGAGCAGTACATC.

This clonotype was counted at least ten times. This chain links TRBV20-1 with TRBJ2-3; the match to TRBD2 covers 8 bases. The CDR3 is 20 residues long. The V segment lost 4 bases and the J segment 0 bases; nucleotides outside the gene matches: 21. The germline CDR1 and CDR2 sequences are DFQATT and SNEGSKA (reference sequence). Here the CDR3 DNA reads TGCAGTGCTACCCGCCTAGCGGGTATCCCGATAATGGAAAGCACAGATACGCAGTATTTT. It is translated as CSATRLAGIPIMESTDTQYF.

The chain recombines TRBV7-8 with TRBJ2-2; D is possibly TRBD1 (6 bases). The CDR3 totals 18 residues. Germline assignment: CDR1 SGHVS and CDR2 FQNEAQ. The germline V and J ends were trimmed by 2 bases and 0 bases, with 16 bases remaining between them. The CDR3 protein is CASSLRSGQGTNTGELFF. The CDR3 nucleotides are TGTGCCAGCAGCTTACGGTCGGGGCAGGGGACGAACACCGGGGAGCTGTTTTTT.

This clonotype has at least ten counts. This chain links TRBV12-3 or TRBV12-4 with TRBJ2-7, with D possibly TRBD1 on 5 matching bases. V dropped 1 base and J dropped 5 bases, with 18 bases sitting between them. This CDR3 spans 16 amino acids. CDR3 loop: CASSLVGAAGSHEQYF. The CDR3 DNA follows: TGTGCCAGCAGTTTAGTAGGGGCGGCAGGGTCCCACGAGCAGTACTTC.

This clonotype was observed many times. The chain joins TRBV5-1 to TRBJ2-7; no clear D gene. Trimming left V 1 base short and J 2 bases short, with 10 bases between. Per germline, CDR1 SGHRS and CDR2 YFSETQ. The CDR3 loop spans 14 amino acids. Here the CDR3 DNA reads TGCGCCAGCAGCTTGTACAGCCCGCCCTACGAGCAGTACTTC. It translates to CASSLYSPPYEQYF.

This clonotype was counted only a few times. V gene TRBV5-6 combines with J gene TRBJ2-3; 11 nucleotides agree with TRBD2. This CDR3 comprises 16 residues. CDR1 is SGHDT, CDR2 YYEEEE, per germline. V lost 3 bases and J lost 2; bases outside the gene matches: 5. The CDR3 here is CASSWRLAGFTDTQYF. DNA of the CDR3: TGTGCCAGCAGCTGGCGACTAGCGGGGTTCACAGATACGCAGTATTTT.

The chain is built from TRBV10-3 and TRBJ2-1; 8 bases align to TRBD2. The germline gives CDR1 ENHRY, CDR2 SYGVKD. V lost 4 bases, J lost 3 bases, and 5 bases stayed unmatched. The CDR3 contains 15 residues. CDR3 residues: CAISAGAGDYNEQFF. The CDR3 coding sequence is TGTGCCATCAGTGCGGGAGCGGGGGACTACAATGAGCAGTTCTTC.

This clonotype was recorded many times. The chain is built from TRBV7-9 and TRBJ2-1; no firm D call. The length of the CDR3 is 13 residues. Trimming stripped 5 bases from V and 5 bases from J, with 10 bases between. Germline V gene sequence: CDR1 SEHNR, CDR2 FQNEAQ (reference sequence). CDR3 protein: CASSPPDNNEQFF. In DNA form, the CDR3 reads TGTGCCAGCAGCCCACCCGATAACAATGAGCAGTTCTTC.

Many counts were recorded for this clonotype. This chain connects TRBV3-1 to TRBJ2-1; TRBD2 aligns across 11 bases. V trimming: 7 bases; J trimming: 6 bases; junction bases outside the gene matches: 11. The length of the CDR3 is 16 residues. Germline-derived CDR1 and CDR2 are LGHDT and YNNKEL (reference sequence). The CDR3 loop reads CASTALSGRGRNEQFF. Here the CDR3 DNA reads TGTGCCAGCACCGCACTTAGCGGGAGGGGACGCAATGAGCAGTTCTTC.

This clonotype occurred many times. The CDR3 loop reads CASSPGWTQTYEQYF. In DNA form, the CDR3 reads TGTGCCAGCAGTCCTGGGTGGACACAAACCTACGAGCAGTACTTC. The chain joins TRBV9 to TRBJ2-7, with D possibly TRBD1 on 5 matching bases. Trimming took 5 bases from V and 2 from J, leaving 17 bases between them. The CDR3 covers 15 residues. Germline V gene data show CDR1 as SGDLS and CDR2 as YYNGEE.

This clonotype was found once. For the CDR3, the DNA is TGTGCCAGCAGCTCGGGGACAGCCCCCACCTACGAGCAGTACTTC. Amino acids: CASSSGTAPTYEQYF. The chain joins TRBV14 to TRBJ2-7; TRBD1 agrees at 7 bases. Trimming cost V 5 bases and J 2 bases; bases outside gene matches: 9. CDR1 is SGHDN and CDR2 is FVKESK in the germline V gene. CDR3 length: 15 amino acids. Combining the CDR3 with reference TRBV14 and TRBJ2-7 gives the whole variable domain EAGVTQFPSHSVIEKGQTVTLRCDPISGHDNLYWYRRVMGKEIKFLLHFVKESKQDESGMPNNRFLAERTGGTYSTLKVQPAELEDSGVYFCASSSGTAPTYEQYFGPGTRLTVT.

The chain has TRBV18 and TRBJ2-1; TRBD1 or TRBD2 may be the D gene (5 bases each). The V gene lost 1 base and the J gene lost 9 bases, with 10 bases spanning the gap. The CDR3 covers 13 residues. From germline, CDR1 is KGHSH and CDR2 LQKENI. In DNA, the CDR3 is TGTGCCAGCTCACCACGGGACGGCGTTGAGCAGTTCTTC. The encoded protein is CASSPRDGVEQFF.

This rearrangement joins TRBV20-1 to TRBJ1-5; D is unresolved. Trimming pared 0 bases from V and 7 bases from J, leaving 13 bases between. The CDR3 covers 14 residues. CDR1 is DFQATT and CDR2 is SNEGSKA in the germline V gene (reference sequence). The CDR3 DNA is TGCAGTGCTAGAGATCGGAGCGGCCCCCAGCCCCAGCATTTT. Its protein product is CSARDRSGPQPQHF.

This clonotype was observed many times. This chain uses TRBV12-3 or TRBV12-4 with TRBJ2-1; D may be TRBD2 (6 bases). The germline V and J ends were trimmed by 3 bases and 2 bases, with 11 bases remaining between them. The CDR3 sequence is 15 residues long. The CDR3 loop is CASSLRSGPYNEQFF. In nucleotides, the CDR3 is TGTGCCAGCAGTTTGCGTAGCGGACCCTACAATGAGCAGTTCTTC.

This clonotype was detected a few times. The chain employs TRBV3-1 and TRBJ2-1; D ambiguous. V was shortened by 3 bases and J by 10 bases, with 16 bases between the two germline ends. The V gene's germline CDR1 is LGHDT and CDR2 YNNKEL (reference sequence). CDR3 size: 14 residues. The CDR3 loop reads CASSHQGSAPEQFF. In DNA, the CDR3 is TGTGCCAGCAGCCATCAAGGGTCCGCCCCAGAGCAGTTCTTC.

This clonotype was counted at least ten times. The V gene is TRBV20-1, the J gene TRBJ2-5, with TRBD1 matching 7 bases. Germline CDR1 reads DFQATT; CDR2 reads SNEGSKA (reference sequence). With 4 bases clipped from V and 5 bases from J, the junction kept 10 bases outside the gene matches. CDR3 length: 14 residues. Here the CDR3 reads CSATSGGLRETQYF. CDR3 in DNA: TGCAGTGCTACCTCAGGGGGTTTGAGGGAGACCCAGTACTTC.

The chain links TRBV20-1 to TRBJ2-5; 7 bases match TRBD1. CDR1 is DFQATT, CDR2 SNEGSKA, per germline (reference sequence). This CDR3 has 13 amino acids. V lost 6 bases to trimming and J lost 3 bases; unmatched junction nucleotides: 7. In nucleotides, the CDR3 is TGCAGTGCGAGCCGGACAGGAAAAGAGACCCAGTACTTC. This gives the protein CSASRTGKETQYF.

The rearrangement joins TRBV2 to TRBJ2-1, with TRBD1 identical over 9 bases. V dropped 7 bases and J dropped 0; count of bases not matched to a gene: 1. This CDR3 spans 14 amino acids. Germline values: CDR1 SNHLY, CDR2 FYNNEI. The DNA of the CDR3 is TGTGCCAGCAAACAGGGGGCCTCCTACAATGAGCAGTTCTTC. Translating gives CASKQGASYNEQFF.

The CDR3 DNA reads as TGTGCCAGCTCAGTGCTGGACAGCACCTACGAGCAGTACTTC. It is translated as CASSVLDSTYEQYF. The J gene is TRBJ2-7, the V gene TRBV18, with D perhaps matching TRBD1 (6 bases). This CDR3 comprises 14 residues. V was trimmed by 5 bases and J by 2 bases, leaving 13 bases between them. Germline V gene data show CDR1 as KGHSH and CDR2 as LQKENI.

This clonotype was seen only a few times. The rearrangement links TRBV28 to TRBJ2-7; TRBD2 agrees at 8 bases. The CDR3 has 14 residues. Germline trimming cut 2 bases from V and 3 bases from J; bases unmatched to any gene: 3. Germline CDR1 is MDHEN and CDR2 is SYDVKM. In nucleotides, the CDR3 is TGTGCCAGCAGTTTAACCGGGGGGGTCTACGAGCAGTACGTC. Residues: CASSLTGGVYEQYV.